Detailed here is one T cell receptor beta chain. There is no known antigen for this receptor. One base away there is no much larger clone; base qualities are not given. Instrument used: Illumina HiSeq 1500. TCRdb reprocessed the public reads (quality trimming at Q25 with fastp, clone calling with MiXCR) and kept in-frame beta chains. Duplicate CDR3 protein sequences are folded into a single record with the most common DNA and genes. Counted in this sample were 450,000 to 650,000 distinct CDR3 sequences; 26% of them appeared once. The leading ten clones occupy roughly 13% of the sample. The entry originates in a study of T cell repertoires in cytomegalovirus infection (dated by TCRdb to about 2019). About the investigation overall: The HLA type of each donor mattered for the analysis, because public TCR beta signatures pointed to carriage of CMV infection along with the matching HLA type. Study-wide conclusions, independent of this receptor: The ex vivo response was dominated by HLA-C-restricted CMV-specific TCR beta clonotypes, which also provided the single most frequent clonotype in two of eight donors. In both this cohort and an independent cohort of several hundred donors, the cumulative frequency of public TCR beta family members distinguished carriers of CMV infection plus the relevant HLA type.

V is pruned by 4 bases and J by 6 bases, leaving 6 bases of the junction without a gene match. Taken from cysteine to phenylalanine, the CDR3 has 14 residues. The retained sequence is limited to the CDR3, 42 bases, with the frame set at the first base. For CDR1 and CDR2, the germline V gene lists SGHDT and YYEEEE. Recombination joined TRBV5-6 with TRBJ1-4, with 7 middle bases fitting TRBD1. The clonotype was recovered from a human donor in good health (CMV status not recorded). Some clones in this sample may be carry-over from other donors' samples. The material sequenced was PBMCs. The nucleotides read TGTGCCAGCAGCCTACAGGGGCCGGATGAAAAACTGTTTTTT. Its protein reads: CASSLQGPDEKLFF.